This record concerns one T cell receptor (beta chain) sequence. This sample is part of a study of preoperative IRX-2 immunotherapy in early breast cancer. Some clones are missing from TCRdb's copy, which holds only in-frame ones; the method was immunoSEQ multiplex PCR. This sample has approximately 44,000 clones; about 95% occur once, and the top ten carry 1.6%. Treatment meaning: preoperative locoregional IRX-2 cytokine immunotherapy. The CDR3 is 16 residues long. Per germline, CDR1 MNHEY and CDR2 SVGAGI. V was trimmed by 3 bases and J by 4 bases, leaving 16 bases between them. The V call is TRBV6-5, the J call TRBJ1-5; D remains unclear. The material sequenced was tumor tissue, taken after IRX-2 immunotherapy. This receptor was obtained from a human donor with breast cancer. CDR3 sequence reads: CASSYFGRLGNQPQHF. CDR3 bases: TGTGCCAGCAGTTATTTCGGTCGTCTAGGGAATCAGCCCCAGCATTTT.